This T cell receptor beta chain is drawn from a study of shared clonotypes between healthy human individuals. The CDR3 extends over 13 amino acids. V dropped 5 bases and J dropped 1 base, with 8 bases sitting between them. Germline CDR1 and CDR2: SGHRS and YFSETQ. Of note for this clone: Other DNA sequences from this sample encode an identical CDR3 as well.

The method was immunoSEQ multiplex PCR; TCRdb's version includes in-frame clones alone and lacks a portion of them. The sample holds 2 million to 2.5 million clones, more than 80% seen once. The sequencing input was naive CD4+ T cells from PBMCs. Subset in this sample: CD45RA+ positively selected. This TCR derives from a man younger than 35 in good health. Some clones in this sample may be carry-over from other donors' samples. J is TRBJ2-3 and V is TRBV5-1, with a weak D call TRBD2 (5 bases). In DNA form, the CDR3 reads TGCGCCAGCAGGGAGAGGGGCACAGATACGCAGTATTTT. It specifies CASRERGTDTQYF. Full variable domain (missing parts from reference TRBV5-1 and TRBJ2-3): KAGVTQTPRYLIKTRGQQVTLSCSPISGHRSVSWYQQTPGQGLQFLFEYFSETQRNKGNFPGRFSGRQFSNSRSEMNVSTLELGDSALYLCASRERGTDTQYFGPGTRLTVL.